Sequencing of this T cell receptor (beta chain) was carried out in a study of control samples from healthy donors and cancer patients. TCRdb keeps only in-frame clones here, not all; method: immunoSEQ multiplex PCR. The data show 120,000 to 150,000 clones, approximately 94% seen once. The CDR3 extends over 15 amino acids. Germline V gene data show CDR1 as MNHNY and CDR2 as SVGAGI (reference sequence). V shed 7 bases and J shed 5 bases, with 20 bases lying between them. This clone was seen only a few times. The sequence derives from a man between 35 and 55 years old in good health. This chain uses TRBV6-6 with TRBJ1-1; weak D call: TRBD1 (5 bases). Input material: blood. CDR3 region: CASTDPSGGRTEAFF. In nucleotides, the CDR3 is TGTGCCAGCACCGACCCCAGCGGGGGAAGGACTGAAGCTTTCTTT.